This is a list of T cell receptor beta chains from one sample in a study of blood T cell repertoires in COVID-19. Some clones are missing from TCRdb's copy, which holds only in-frame ones; the method was immunoSEQ multiplex PCR. Among hundreds of thousands of clones, 85% to 90% were seen once, and the ten largest hold over 0.2%. The sequenced sample was peripheral blood. These receptors were collected from a woman aged 18-29 years with acute or convalescent COVID-19. The CDR3 runs from the conserved cysteine through the conserved F or W. A D gene is named only where the DNA matches it firmly.

v_call,j_call,cdr3_length,d_call,cdr3_nt,cdr3_aa
TRBV29-1,TRBJ1-3,14,NA,TGCAGCGTTGCCGGGGGGTCGGCTGGAAACACCATATATTTT,CSVAGGSAGNTIYF
TRBV6-5,TRBJ1-2,14,TRBD1,TGTGCCAGCAGTTCCGGGACAGAGCACTTTGGCTACACCTTC,CASSSGTEHFGYTF
TRBV7-9,TRBJ1-4,19,TRBD1,TGTGCCAGCAGCTTGCCCAACCGGGACAGGGGGCGGCCTAATGAAAAACTGTTTTTT,CASSLPNRDRGRPNEKLFF
TRBV27,TRBJ1-2,14,TRBD1,TGTGCCAGCAGTTCTACAGGGGAAGTGAGGGGCTACACCTTC,CASSSTGEVRGYTF
TRBV11-2,TRBJ2-5,13,NA,TGTGCCAGCAGTTTCTCCGACGGGGGAACCCAGTACTTC,CASSFSDGGTQYF
TRBV19,TRBJ1-2,18,TRBD1,TGTGCCAGTAGTATATCGCCACCGGACAGGGGATGGGACTATGGCTACACCTTC,CASSISPPDRGWDYGYTF
TRBV19,TRBJ2-7,16,NA,TGTGCCAGTAGTGCAGGGTTTATCTCCCCCCCCGACGAGCAGTACTTC,CASSAGFISPPDEQYF
TRBV6-5,TRBJ1-2,14,NA,TGTGCCAGCAGCTCAAGCAACTCTAACTATGGCTACACCTTC,CASSSSNSNYGYTF
TRBV25-1,TRBJ1-2,14,NA,TGTGCCAGCAGTGTCGGGGGGGCTAACTATGGCTACACCTTC,CASSVGGANYGYTF
TRBV5-1,TRBJ2-7,13,NA,TGCGCCAGCAGCTTGGGACAGTCCTACGAGCAGTACTTC,CASSLGQSYEQYF
TRBV30,TRBJ1-3,11,NA,TGTGCCTGGAGTGTAGAGGACACCATATATTTT,CAWSVEDTIYF
TRBV7-2,TRBJ1-5,15,NA,TGTGCCAGCAGCTCCGCCCCGACAGGTAAACAGCCCCAGCATTTT,CASSSAPTGKQPQHF
TRBV19,TRBJ1-4,14,NA,TGTGCCAGTAGCCAGACAGCAACTAATGAAAAACTGTTTTTT,CASSQTATNEKLFF
TRBV5-1,TRBJ2-7,14,TRBD2,TGCGCCAGCAGCTATGGGGACCGGGGGGGCGAGCAGTACTTC,CASSYGDRGGEQYF
TRBV4-1,TRBJ1-5,15,TRBD1,TGCGCCAGCAGCCAAGCGGACAGGGACGGGCAGCCCCAGCATTTT,CASSQADRDGQPQHF
TRBV2,TRBJ1-4,15,NA,TGTGCCAGCATAAGGAAGCGCACAACTAATGAAAAACTGTTTTTT,CASIRKRTTNEKLFF
TRBV28,TRBJ1-5,14,TRBD1,TGTGCCAGCAGTTCACGGACAGGGGCTCAGCCCCAGCATTTT,CASSSRTGAQPQHF
TRBV24-1,TRBJ1-2,12,NA,TGTGCCACCAGTGATATTAATTCCGGCTACACCTTC,CATSDINSGYTF
TRBV11-1,TRBJ1-1,16,TRBD1,TGTGCCAGCAGCGATCCGTCCGGGACAGGGAACACTGAAGCTTTCTTT,CASSDPSGTGNTEAFF
TRBV29-1,TRBJ1-1,13,NA,TGCAGCGTTTGGACGGGGAGGAACACTGAAGCTTTCTTT,CSVWTGRNTEAFF
TRBV18,TRBJ2-6,18,TRBD2,TGTGCCAGCTCACCAACGACTAGCGGGTTTTCTGGGGCCAACGTCCTGACTTTC,CASSPTTSGFSGANVLTF